This record looks at one TCR beta chain sequence and its context. As yet, its antigen is unknown. TCR beta CDR3 regions were amplified from RNA transcripts. First-round RT-PCR of the TCR CDR3 relied on the HTBI primer set. TCRdb re-derived calls from the multiplex PCR reads in MiXCR, one entry per CDR3 protein. The sample shows some 800,000 distinct CDR3 sequences, roughly 37% of them seen only once. Germline V CDR1 and CDR2: SEHNR, FQNEAQ (reference sequence). The ends were cut back, 5 bases at V and 2 bases at J, with 16 bases in the middle. The CDR3 consists of 15 residues. This sample stems from a study of T cells in Graves' hyperthyroidism and ophthalmopathy. General study findings and limits: Ophthalmopathy prediction by the model preceded onset by a median roughly 6 months.

J is TRBJ2-7 and V is TRBV7-9, with D perhaps TRBD2 (5 bases). Sequencing used blood. This TCR was sampled from a man younger than 35 with Graves' hyperthyroidism. The CDR3 spells CASSPPGSLPYEQYF. CDR3 bases: TGTGCCAGCAGCCCGCCGGGGTCGCTGCCCTACGAGCAGTACTTC.